The TCR beta chain described here comes from a study of human T cells and chemical hapten exposure (dated by TCRdb to about 2021). Study-level background: For sensitization, 2% DPC in acetone was applied to a roughly 2 cm by roughly 2 cm area of upper inner arm skin. Libraries were combined into a pool for sequencing, and differences in TCR yield between samples came mainly from small differences in library volumes within the pool. Blood for TCR sequencing was provided by twenty-nine alopecia patients at one to four time points (pre-sensitization, 2, 6 and 24 weeks). Patch tests used Finn chambers with 0.01% DPC on the upper back, scored after 6 days by International Contact Dermatitis Research Group standards. Throughout the study period of roughly 24 weeks, patients also received therapeutic DPC doses to the scalp every week. Alopecia areata with under or over 50% scalp involvement, alopecia totalis and alopecia universalis were represented in the patient cohort, which was mostly female. Peripheral blood TCR repertoire changes were tracked in vivo in alopecia patients during primary and secondary sensitization to the hapten diphenylcyclopropenone (DPC). Blood samples were taken from patients before sensitization (week 0) and at 2, 6 and about 24 weeks after DPC sensitization.

Overall study outcomes, separate from this receptor: Significantly more large CDR3 similarity clusters were formed by expanded TCRs than by pre-sensitization or healthy control sets, consistent with antigen-driven responses. Because every patient had alopecia, a presumed autoimmune disease, the patients' immune response might differ from that of healthy individuals. After repeated subsampling, the strength of the expansion versus patch-test correlation and the threshold at which it became significant changed. Patch test score was positively correlated with the number of PT1 expanded TCRs, with significance at thresholds 8, 16 and 32 but not at 4. DPC sensitization did not change the number of TCRs with a frequency above 1 in 1000, and there was no evidence of changes in global repertoire structure.

This clonotype has only a few counts. Its antigen is currently not known. No per-base quality is available; no much larger clone lies one base away. The time point label here, explained by the study, means: patch test 1, 2 weeks after DPC sensitization. In the paper's terms, the treatment or condition label means: therapeutic diphenylcyclopropenone sensitization with weekly scalp DPC. At each patch-test visit, blood was drawn before the patch test was applied. Patients were eligible if aged 18 to 70, diagnosed with alopecia and judged suitable for DPC therapy, and pregnant patients were excluded. Total RNA was extracted from unfractionated whole blood that had been collected in Tempus Blood RNA tubes. From cysteine to phenylalanine, the CDR3 is 14 amino acids long. Here the CDR3 DNA is all that survives: 42 bases in frame from base 1. Deletion took 6 bases off V and 4 bases off J, with a span of 18 bases between the germline ends. Sequences DFQATT (CDR1) and SNEGSKA (CDR2) are obtained from the germline V gene (reference sequence).

The library was built by means of RACE. For sequencing, a NextSeq 500 was employed. During library preparation, unique molecular identifiers were attached to individual cDNA molecules so that TCRs could be counted quantitatively and reproducibly. For every blood RNA sample, sequencing covered both the TCR alpha and TCR beta chains. In the authors' own workflow: Samples had a median of roughly 99,000 TCRs, with a range from about 23,224 to 750,000. The Decombinator software suite was used to annotate V, J and CDR3 in the TCR reads. To make PS versus PT1 abundance plots, every sample was subsampled to the same number of TCRs (28,000). Expanded TCRs were defined as absent before sensitization and observed at least eight times at the 2-week time point. TCRdb passed the public sequencing reads through fastp at Q25 and MiXCR, retaining productive beta sequences. Each record represents a unique CDR3 protein, reported with the most common genes and DNA among its rows. The V and J calls here are based on TCRdb, not the publication. Recorded for this sample are some 400,000 distinct CDR3 sequences; around 5% of them occurred a single time. Jointly, the top ten make up about 2.1% of the sample.

Sequences were derived from whole blood, sampled in connection with sensitization to the hapten diphenylcyclopropenone (DPC). The TCR was taken from a woman aged 50 to 60 with alopecia areata. Some clones in this sample may be carry-over from other donors' samples. The chain is made from TRBV20-1 and TRBJ1-1, with TRBD1 tentatively as D gene (5 bases match). The CDR3 protein is CSAQPWERGTEAFF. The DNA reads as follows: TGCAGTGCGCAACCGTGGGAGAGGGGCACTGAAGCTTTCTTT.